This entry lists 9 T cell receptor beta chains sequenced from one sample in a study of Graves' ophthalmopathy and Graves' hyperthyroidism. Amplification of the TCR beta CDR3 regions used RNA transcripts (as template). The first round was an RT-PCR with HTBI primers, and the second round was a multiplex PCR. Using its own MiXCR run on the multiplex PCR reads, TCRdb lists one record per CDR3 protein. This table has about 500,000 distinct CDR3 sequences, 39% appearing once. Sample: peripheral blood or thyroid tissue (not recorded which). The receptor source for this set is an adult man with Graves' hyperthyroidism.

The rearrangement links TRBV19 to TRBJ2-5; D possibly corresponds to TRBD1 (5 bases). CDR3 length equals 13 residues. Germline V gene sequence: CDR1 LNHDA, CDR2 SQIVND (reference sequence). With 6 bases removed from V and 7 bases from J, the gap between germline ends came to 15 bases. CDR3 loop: CASRQEGTGTQYF. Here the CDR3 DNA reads TGTGCCAGTAGACAGGAAGGTACCGGGACCCAGTACTTC.

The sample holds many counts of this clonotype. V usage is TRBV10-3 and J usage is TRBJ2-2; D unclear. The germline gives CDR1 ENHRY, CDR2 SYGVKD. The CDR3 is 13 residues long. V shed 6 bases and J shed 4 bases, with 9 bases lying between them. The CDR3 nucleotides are TGTGCCATCAGGATCGGGCCCACCGGGGAGCTGTTTTTT. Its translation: CAIRIGPTGELFF.

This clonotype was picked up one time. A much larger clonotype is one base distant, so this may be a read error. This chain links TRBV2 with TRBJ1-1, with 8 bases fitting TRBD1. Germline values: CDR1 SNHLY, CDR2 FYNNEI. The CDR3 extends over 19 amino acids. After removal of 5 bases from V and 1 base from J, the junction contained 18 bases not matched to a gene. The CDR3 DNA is TGTGCCAGCAGTTTATCCCTCACCCCGGGACAGGATGGGAACACTGAAGCTTTCTTT. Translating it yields CASSLSLTPGQDGNTEAFF. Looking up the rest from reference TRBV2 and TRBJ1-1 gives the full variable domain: EPEVTQTPSHQVTQMGQEVILRCVPISNHLYFYWYRQILGQKVEFLVSFYNNEISEKSEIFDDQFSVERPDGSNFTLKIRSTKLEDSAMYFCASSLSLTPGQDGNTEAFFGQGTRLTVV.

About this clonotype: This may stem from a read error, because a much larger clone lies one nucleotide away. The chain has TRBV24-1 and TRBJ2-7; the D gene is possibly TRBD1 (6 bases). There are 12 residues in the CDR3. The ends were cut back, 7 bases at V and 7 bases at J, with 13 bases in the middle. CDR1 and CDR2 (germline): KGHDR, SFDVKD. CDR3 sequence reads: CATRDSDNEQYF. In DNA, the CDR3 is TGTGCCACCAGGGACAGCGACAATGAGCAGTACTTC.

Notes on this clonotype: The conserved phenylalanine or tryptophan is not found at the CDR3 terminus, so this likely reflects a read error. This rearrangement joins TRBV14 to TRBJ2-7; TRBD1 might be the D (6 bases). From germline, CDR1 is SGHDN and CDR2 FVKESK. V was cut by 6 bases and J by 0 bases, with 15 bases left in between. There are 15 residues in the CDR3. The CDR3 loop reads CASSGWDTLSYEQYL. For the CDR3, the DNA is TGTGCCAGCAGTGGTTGGGACACCCTCTCCTACGAGCAGTACCTC.

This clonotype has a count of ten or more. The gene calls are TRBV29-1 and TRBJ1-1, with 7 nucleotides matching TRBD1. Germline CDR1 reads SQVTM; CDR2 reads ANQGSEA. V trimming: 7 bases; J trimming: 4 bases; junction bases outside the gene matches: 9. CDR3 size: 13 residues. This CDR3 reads CSARQGWSTEAFF. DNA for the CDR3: TGCAGCGCAAGACAGGGTTGGAGCACTGAAGCTTTCTTT.

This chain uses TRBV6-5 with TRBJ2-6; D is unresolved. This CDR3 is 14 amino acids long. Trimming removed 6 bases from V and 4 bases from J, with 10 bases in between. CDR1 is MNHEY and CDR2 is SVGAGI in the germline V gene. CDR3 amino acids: CASSTHTGANVLTF. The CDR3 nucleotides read TGTGCCAGCAGCACCCATACAGGGGCCAACGTCCTGACTTTC.

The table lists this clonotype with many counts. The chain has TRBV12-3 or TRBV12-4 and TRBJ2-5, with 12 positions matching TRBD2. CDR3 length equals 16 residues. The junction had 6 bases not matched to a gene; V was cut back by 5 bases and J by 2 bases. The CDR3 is CASSTWTSGAQETQYF. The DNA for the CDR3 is TGTGCCAGCAGTACATGGACTAGCGGGGCTCAAGAGACCCAGTACTTC.

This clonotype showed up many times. The CDR3 DNA is TGTGCCAGCAGCTTCGCAGGGGGCCTTAGCAATCAGCCCCAGCATTTT. Translation gives CASSFAGGLSNQPQHF. The rearrangement joins TRBV7-8 to TRBJ1-5; 8 positions match TRBD1. CDR1 SGHVS and CDR2 FQNEAQ come from the germline V gene. This CDR3 is built from 16 residues. V dropped 3 bases and J dropped 0; count of bases not matched to a gene: 4.